These T cell receptor beta chains were read from a single sample in a study of T cell responses to AZD1222 COVID-19 vaccine. The table came from immunoSEQ multiplex PCR; TCRdb's copy has only in-frame clones and leaves some out. The data show about 260,000 clones, about 92% seen once. The material sequenced was peripheral blood, taken on day 0 of AZD1222 vaccination. These receptors were collected from an adult in good health. The CDR3 runs from the conserved cysteine through the conserved F or W. The D gene is left open where the match is weak. Not every row has a clone size; where given, it reads once, few, many or a size class.

d_call: TRBD2; clone_size: .; j_call: TRBJ2-1; v_call: TRBV7-9; cdr3_nt: TGTGCCAGCAGCTTAGCGCGGCTAGCGGGGGGATACTCCTACAATGAGCAGTTCTTC; cdr3_aa: CASSLARLAGGYSYNEQFF
d_call: .; clone_size: .; j_call: TRBJ1-5; v_call: TRBV19; cdr3_nt: TGTGCCAGTAGTACAACAGGGTCTCGCCAGCCCCAGCATTTT; cdr3_aa: CASSTTGSRQPQHF
d_call: .; clone_size: .; j_call: TRBJ2-2; v_call: TRBV6-5; cdr3_nt: TGTGCCAGCAGTTACTCGAGAGACCAGGGCACCGGGGAGCTGTTTTTT; cdr3_aa: CASSYSRDQGTGELFF
d_call: .; clone_size: .; j_call: TRBJ2-7; v_call: TRBV12-3/TRBV12-4; cdr3_nt: TGTGCCAGCAGTTTCGGGCGGGCAGAGCAGTACTTC; cdr3_aa: CASSFGRAEQYF
d_call: .; clone_size: .; j_call: TRBJ1-6; v_call: TRBV25-1; cdr3_nt: TGTGCCAGCAGTGAAAAGGGATTCGCGTATAATTCACCCCTCCACTTT; cdr3_aa: CASSEKGFAYNSPLHF
d_call: .; clone_size: .; j_call: TRBJ1-3; v_call: TRBV19; cdr3_nt: TGTGCCAGTAGTATAATTGGGCTCTCTGGAAACACCATATATTTT; cdr3_aa: CASSIIGLSGNTIYF
d_call: .; clone_size: .; j_call: TRBJ1-1; v_call: TRBV7-2; cdr3_nt: TGTGCCAGCAGGTTGTTGGCGGGAGGACAGAGCAACACTGAAGCTTTCTTT; cdr3_aa: CASRLLAGGQSNTEAFF
d_call: TRBD1; clone_size: .; j_call: TRBJ2-2; v_call: TRBV24-1; cdr3_nt: TGTGCCACCAGTGATTCCGGGGTCAGGGGGCCGACCGGGGAGCTGTTTTTT; cdr3_aa: CATSDSGVRGPTGELFF
d_call: TRBD1; clone_size: .; j_call: TRBJ2-3; v_call: TRBV3-1/TRBV3-2; cdr3_nt: TGTGCCAGCGGTCGGCAGGGGGTCGGAGATACGCAGTATTTT; cdr3_aa: CASGRQGVGDTQYF
d_call: TRBD1; clone_size: once; j_call: TRBJ2-7; v_call: TRBV6-1; cdr3_nt: TGTGCCAGCAGTGCTCTATCCCGGGACAGGTACTACGAGCAGTACTTC; cdr3_aa: CASSALSRDRYYEQYF
d_call: TRBD2; clone_size: .; j_call: TRBJ2-1; v_call: TRBV7-8; cdr3_nt: TGTGCCAGCAGCCTACCGAGCGGGGGGGCCTTATTTGAGCAGTTCTTC; cdr3_aa: CASSLPSGGALFEQFF
d_call: TRBD2; clone_size: .; j_call: TRBJ2-5; v_call: TRBV5-1; cdr3_nt: TGCGCCAGCAGCTCCTTCTGGCGGGGGGCCAAGGGGAGCCAAGAGACCCAGTACTTC; cdr3_aa: CASSSFWRGAKGSQETQYF
d_call: .; clone_size: .; j_call: TRBJ1-3; v_call: TRBV9; cdr3_nt: TGTGCCAGCAGCGTAGGACAGAAAATAACAGGAAACACCATATATTTT; cdr3_aa: CASSVGQKITGNTIYF
d_call: .; clone_size: .; j_call: TRBJ2-6; v_call: TRBV7-8; cdr3_nt: TGTGCCAGCAGCTTGATTAACTCTGGGGCCAACGTCCTGACTTTC; cdr3_aa: CASSLINSGANVLTF
d_call: .; clone_size: .; j_call: TRBJ1-2; v_call: TRBV18; cdr3_nt: TGTGCCAGCTCACCTGCAAGGGAGTTTAACTATGGCTACACCTTC; cdr3_aa: CASSPAREFNYGYTF
d_call: .; clone_size: .; j_call: TRBJ2-2; v_call: TRBV2; cdr3_nt: TGTGCCAGCAGTGGACAGTCGAACACCGGGGAGCTGTTTTTT; cdr3_aa: CASSGQSNTGELFF
d_call: .; clone_size: .; j_call: TRBJ1-5; v_call: TRBV3-1/TRBV3-2; cdr3_nt: TGTGCCAGCAGCCTAGGGAGACACCGTCGCAATCAGCCCCAGCATTTT; cdr3_aa: CASSLGRHRRNQPQHF
d_call: .; clone_size: .; j_call: TRBJ2-7; v_call: TRBV11-1; cdr3_nt: TGTGCCACCCTCCGGGGCCCTCGGTACGAGCAGTACTTC; cdr3_aa: CATLRGPRYEQYF
d_call: .; clone_size: .; j_call: TRBJ2-7; v_call: TRBV7-4; cdr3_nt: TGTGCCAGCAGCTTAGGTCAGGGGATCTCCTACGAGCAGTACTTC; cdr3_aa: CASSLGQGISYEQYF
d_call: .; clone_size: .; j_call: TRBJ2-7; v_call: TRBV28; cdr3_nt: TGTGCCAGCACCCTGGGCAGGGAGTCCTCCTACGAGCAGTACTTC; cdr3_aa: CASTLGRESSYEQYF
d_call: TRBD1; clone_size: .; j_call: TRBJ1-5; v_call: TRBV6-5; cdr3_nt: TGTGCCAGCAGCGCTGGACAGGGCCGGCAGCCCCAGCATTTT; cdr3_aa: CASSAGQGRQPQHF
d_call: TRBD1; clone_size: once; j_call: TRBJ1-5; v_call: TRBV28; cdr3_nt: TGTGCCAGCAGTGGACAGGGGGCTCCGAGCAATCAGCCCCAGCATTTT; cdr3_aa: CASSGQGAPSNQPQHF
d_call: .; clone_size: .; j_call: TRBJ2-6; v_call: TRBV5-1; cdr3_nt: TGCGCCAGCAGCTTGGATCACTCTGGGGCCAACGTCCTGACTTTC; cdr3_aa: CASSLDHSGANVLTF
d_call: .; clone_size: .; j_call: TRBJ1-4; v_call: TRBV28; cdr3_nt: TGTGCCAGCAGTCGAGCGGTGGAGGGAAAACTGTTTTTT; cdr3_aa: CASSRAVEGKLFF
d_call: TRBD2; clone_size: .; j_call: TRBJ2-5; v_call: TRBV18; cdr3_nt: TGTGCCAGCTCACCACCGAATGGGCGGGGGAACCAAGAGACCCAGTACTTC; cdr3_aa: CASSPPNGRGNQETQYF
d_call: TRBD1; clone_size: .; j_call: TRBJ2-1; v_call: TRBV3-1/TRBV3-2; cdr3_nt: TGTGCCAGCACCGGGGGACAGGGTCGTAACAATGAGCAGTTCTTC; cdr3_aa: CASTGGQGRNNEQFF
d_call: .; clone_size: .; j_call: TRBJ1-2; v_call: TRBV2; cdr3_nt: TGTGCCAGCAGCGGGGAGGTGGGGGGCTACACCTTC; cdr3_aa: CASSGEVGGYTF
d_call: .; clone_size: few; j_call: TRBJ2-1; v_call: TRBV7-6; cdr3_nt: TGTGCCAGCACCTCATATCAGGGACGGAATTACAATGAGCAGTTCTTC; cdr3_aa: CASTSYQGRNYNEQFF
d_call: .; clone_size: .; j_call: TRBJ2-6; v_call: TRBV19; cdr3_nt: TGTGCCAGTAGTATAGATCAGGGCTCTGGGGCCAACGTCCTGACTTTC; cdr3_aa: CASSIDQGSGANVLTF
d_call: .; clone_size: .; j_call: TRBJ2-5; v_call: TRBV5-8; cdr3_nt: TGTGCCAGCCGCCACCAAGAGACCCAGTACTTC; cdr3_aa: CASRHQETQYF
d_call: TRBD1; clone_size: .; j_call: TRBJ2-7; v_call: TRBV10-3; cdr3_nt: TGTGCCATCAGTGACTCGGACAGGCACGAGCAGTACTTC; cdr3_aa: CAISDSDRHEQYF
d_call: TRBD2; clone_size: .; j_call: TRBJ2-1; v_call: TRBV7-3; cdr3_nt: TGTGCCAGCAGCTTACTCAGCGGGAGCAACAATGAGCAGTTCTTC; cdr3_aa: CASSLLSGSNNEQFF
d_call: TRBD1; clone_size: few; j_call: TRBJ1-5; v_call: TRBV4-2; cdr3_nt: TGTGCCAGCAGCCAAACTCCGGAGCCCGGACAGGCGATAGGGGCTAGCAATCAGCCCCAGCATTTT; cdr3_aa: CASSQTPEPGQAIGASNQPQHF
d_call: .; clone_size: .; j_call: TRBJ1-6; v_call: TRBV7-9; cdr3_nt: TGTGCCAGCAGTCAACGGGAGGGTCGAAATTCACCCCTCCACTTT; cdr3_aa: CASSQREGRNSPLHF
d_call: TRBD2; clone_size: .; j_call: TRBJ2-7; v_call: TRBV7-2; cdr3_nt: TGTGCCAGCAGCCTGATGGCGGCTAGCGGGAGCTACTACGAGCAGTACTTC; cdr3_aa: CASSLMAASGSYYEQYF
d_call: .; clone_size: few; j_call: TRBJ1-5; v_call: TRBV7-9; cdr3_nt: TGTGCCAGCAGCGGCAGGTTGGATCAGCCCCAGCATTTT; cdr3_aa: CASSGRLDQPQHF
d_call: TRBD2; clone_size: .; j_call: TRBJ2-7; v_call: TRBV10-3; cdr3_nt: TGTGCCATCCTCGGGACTAGCGGGAGCACTTACGAGCAGTACTTC; cdr3_aa: CAILGTSGSTYEQYF
d_call: .; clone_size: .; j_call: TRBJ1-4; v_call: TRBV2; cdr3_nt: TGTGCCAGCAGTGACGACAGTGAAAAACTGTTTTTT; cdr3_aa: CASSDDSEKLFF
d_call: .; clone_size: .; j_call: TRBJ1-1; v_call: TRBV3-1/TRBV3-2; cdr3_nt: TGTGCCAGCAGCCAAACGAACACTGAAGCTTTCTTT; cdr3_aa: CASSQTNTEAFF
d_call: .; clone_size: .; j_call: TRBJ1-6; v_call: TRBV5-1; cdr3_nt: TGCGCCAGCAGCCTGACATGGGACCGGATACAATCACCCCTCCACTTT; cdr3_aa: CASSLTWDRIQSPLHF
d_call: .; clone_size: .; j_call: TRBJ2-3; v_call: TRBV3-1/TRBV3-2; cdr3_nt: TGTGCCAGCAGCCAGGTGAGCGGAACGCAGTATTTT; cdr3_aa: CASSQVSGTQYF
d_call: .; clone_size: .; j_call: TRBJ1-6; v_call: TRBV3-1/TRBV3-2; cdr3_nt: TGTGCCAGCAGCGGAGGATGGTTCTCACCCCTCCACTTT; cdr3_aa: CASSGGWFSPLHF
d_call: TRBD2; clone_size: .; j_call: TRBJ2-7; v_call: TRBV6-5; cdr3_nt: TGTGCCAGCAGTTTTGCGGGGACTAGCGGGGATTACGAGCAGTACTTC; cdr3_aa: CASSFAGTSGDYEQYF
d_call: .; clone_size: once; j_call: TRBJ2-7; v_call: TRBV4-1; cdr3_nt: TGCGCCAGCAGCCATCCCGGGGTTGGGACAAACCGCTCCTACGAGCAGTACTTC; cdr3_aa: CASSHPGVGTNRSYEQYF
d_call: .; clone_size: once; j_call: TRBJ2-7; v_call: TRBV3-1/TRBV3-2; cdr3_nt: TGTGCCAGCAGCCAAGATCCTAGAAAGCAGTACTTC; cdr3_aa: CASSQDPRKQYF
d_call: .; clone_size: .; j_call: TRBJ2-7; v_call: TRBV10-3; cdr3_nt: TGTGCCATCAGTACCGACAGGCCGACAGCCTACGAGCAGTACTTC; cdr3_aa: CAISTDRPTAYEQYF
d_call: .; clone_size: few; j_call: TRBJ1-4; v_call: TRBV18; cdr3_nt: TGTGCCAGCTCACCATTGCTTAATGAAAAACTGTTTTTT; cdr3_aa: CASSPLLNEKLFF
d_call: .; clone_size: .; j_call: TRBJ1-2; v_call: TRBV27; cdr3_nt: TGTGCCAGCAGGGACCCTCAGAGGGGCTACACCTTC; cdr3_aa: CASRDPQRGYTF
d_call: .; clone_size: .; j_call: TRBJ2-6; v_call: TRBV2; cdr3_nt: TGTGCCAGCAGGACTCCGGAACCTGTGGCCAACGTCCTGACTTTC; cdr3_aa: CASRTPEPVANVLTF
d_call: TRBD2; clone_size: .; j_call: TRBJ2-1; v_call: TRBV7-3; cdr3_nt: TGTGCCAGCAGCCCCGGGACTATGCATGAGCAGTTCTTC; cdr3_aa: CASSPGTMHEQFF
d_call: .; clone_size: .; j_call: TRBJ2-7; v_call: TRBV5-1; cdr3_nt: TGCGCCAGCAGCTTGGATACGCGACAGACCTCCTACGAGCAGTACTTC; cdr3_aa: CASSLDTRQTSYEQYF
d_call: .; clone_size: .; j_call: TRBJ1-1; v_call: TRBV7-3; cdr3_nt: TGTGCCAGCAGAGACCAAGCAGGGACTGAAGCTTTCTTT; cdr3_aa: CASRDQAGTEAFF
d_call: TRBD1; clone_size: .; j_call: TRBJ2-7; v_call: TRBV6-5; cdr3_nt: TGTGCCAGCAGTTATGACAGGGGCTCCTACGAGCAGTACTTC; cdr3_aa: CASSYDRGSYEQYF
d_call: TRBD1; clone_size: .; j_call: TRBJ1-1; v_call: TRBV27; cdr3_nt: TGTGCCAGCAGTTACAGGGGGGACGCTGAAGCTTTCTTT; cdr3_aa: CASSYRGDAEAFF
d_call: .; clone_size: few; j_call: TRBJ1-1; v_call: TRBV2; cdr3_nt: TGTGCCAGCACGGGGATCATGAACACTGAAGCTTTCTTT; cdr3_aa: CASTGIMNTEAFF
d_call: .; clone_size: once; j_call: TRBJ2-2; v_call: TRBV28; cdr3_nt: TGTGCCAGCATACCCCAGGCGGCGAACACCGGGGAGCTGTTTTTT; cdr3_aa: CASIPQAANTGELFF
d_call: .; clone_size: .; j_call: TRBJ1-4; v_call: TRBV28; cdr3_nt: TGTGCCAGCAGCCGCGAACGGGTGTTTTTT; cdr3_aa: CASSRERVFF
d_call: .; clone_size: .; j_call: TRBJ2-1; v_call: TRBV10-3; cdr3_nt: TGTGCCATGGCCGTTGGCTGGACAGCCCGTTCCAATGAGCAGTTCTTC; cdr3_aa: CAMAVGWTARSNEQFF
d_call: .; clone_size: .; j_call: TRBJ1-6; v_call: TRBV11-1; cdr3_nt: TGTGCCAGCAGCTCCAGGGACCCCAATTCACCCCTCCACTTT; cdr3_aa: CASSSRDPNSPLHF
d_call: .; clone_size: .; j_call: TRBJ2-3; v_call: TRBV7-3; cdr3_nt: TGTGCCAGCAGCCCCACCTTGGGGACTACGCAGTATTTT; cdr3_aa: CASSPTLGTTQYF